These 17 T cell receptor beta chains originate from one sample sequenced in a study of early T cells in non-severe SARS-CoV-2 infection. TCRdb re-called the 5' RACE reads with MiXCR, one entry per CDR3 protein. The sample includes tens of thousands of distinct CDR3 sequences, around 3.9% seen only once; the top ten take approximately 11%. Material for sequencing was whole blood. These receptors all come from an adult who was a healthcare worker with PCR-confirmed SARS-CoV-2 infection or an uninfected control (not recorded which).

This clonotype showed up just a few times. The V and J genes are TRBV7-8 and TRBJ2-1, with D possibly matching TRBD1 (5 bases). V shed 5 bases and J shed 1 base, with 21 bases lying between them. CDR3 size: 18 residues. Germline V gene sequence: CDR1 SGHVS, CDR2 FQNEAQ. As DNA, the CDR3 is TGTGCCAGCAGCCTAGGCAATCCAGGGCTGGTATCCTACAATGAGCAGTTCTTC. It yields the protein CASSLGNPGLVSYNEQFF.

Many counts were recorded for this clonotype. The CDR3 reads CASSVGGTNTEAFF. The CDR3 DNA sequence: TGTGCCAGCAGCGTAGGGGGGACGAACACTGAAGCTTTCTTT. The J gene is TRBJ1-1, the V gene TRBV9, with D perhaps TRBD1 (5 bases). CDR3 length equals 14 residues. Germline V gene lookup returns CDR1 SGDLS and CDR2 YYNGEE. V lost 0 bases and J 1 base, leaving 7 bases between the germline ends.

This clonotype was seen ten or more times. The rearrangement joins TRBV4-3 to TRBJ2-1, with unresolved D. Trimming cost V 0 bases and J 4 bases, with 10 bases left between them. The CDR3 spans 15 residues. The germline CDR1 and CDR2 sequences are LGHNA and YSLEER. In DNA form, the CDR3 reads TGCGCCAGCAGCCAAGATAGGCGGCCGTACAATGAGCAGTTCTTC. Translating it yields CASSQDRRPYNEQFF.

This clonotype has at least ten counts. This sequence joins TRBV6-1 and TRBJ1-2, with D possibly TRBD1 on 5 matching bases. CDR1 and CDR2 from the germline V gene are MNHNS and SASEGT. Trimming cost V 6 bases and J 8 bases, with 22 bases left between them. CDR3 size: 15 residues. CDR3 nucleotides: TGTGCCAGCAGGGATCCCGGGGGGTTCGTTGGAGGCTACACCTTC. Its translation is CASRDPGGFVGGYTF.

This clonotype occurred many times. V and J are TRBV4-1 and TRBJ2-7; D is perhaps TRBD2 (6 bases). V lost 2 bases, J lost 3 bases, and 23 bases lay in between. The CDR3 totals 18 residues. CDR1 is MGHRA and CDR2 is YSYEKL in the germline V gene. CDR3 sequence (DNA): TGCGCCAGCAGCCAAACAGAGATTGGAGGGGAACGAATCTACGAGCAGTACTTC. This codes for CASSQTEIGGERIYEQYF.

This clonotype was counted at least ten times. The chain has TRBV12-3 or TRBV12-4 and TRBJ2-1; D is unclear. V was trimmed by 6 bases and J by 4 bases, leaving 19 bases between them. The CDR3 contains 16 residues. The CDR3 loop is CASRPAGAPVYNEQFF. The CDR3, as DNA: TGTGCCAGCAGACCCGCTGGAGCCCCCGTTTACAATGAGCAGTTCTTC.

This clonotype appeared many times. The V gene is TRBV15, the J gene TRBJ1-6; TRBD1 matches at 8 bases. Germline CDR1 reads LNHNV; CDR2 reads YYDKDF (reference sequence). The CDR3 consists of 16 residues. Trimming at V came to 1 base and at J to 7 bases, leaving 6 bases not matched to a gene. CDR3 protein: CATSRGQGSRNSPLHF. The CDR3 DNA reads TGTGCCACCAGCAGAGGACAGGGGTCGAGAAATTCACCCCTCCACTTT.

Ten or more counts support this clonotype. The CDR3 region has the DNA TGCAGCGTAGCCACCACAGGGATTGGGAGCTATGGCTACACCTTC. It codes for CSVATTGIGSYGYTF. The chain uses TRBV29-1 and TRBJ1-2, with D maybe TRBD1 (6 bases). The CDR3 contains 15 residues. Germline lookup yields CDR1 SQVTM and CDR2 ANQGSEA. The ends were cut back, 6 bases at V and 4 bases at J, with 21 bases in the middle.

V and J are TRBV4-3 and TRBJ2-3, with D possibly being TRBD1 (6 bases). Germline loops: CDR1 LGHNA, CDR2 YSLEER. The CDR3 totals 14 residues. The germline V and J ends were trimmed by 2 bases and 6 bases, with 12 bases remaining between them. The CDR3 DNA sequence: TGCGCCAGCAGCCAAACAGGGCGTAGTGATACGCAGTATTTT. Its protein product is CASSQTGRSDTQYF.

This clonotype was recorded many times. V usage is TRBV29-1 and J usage is TRBJ2-1; D is perhaps TRBD1 (5 bases). Germline V CDR1 and CDR2: SQVTM, ANQGSEA. V lost 6 bases and J 4 bases, leaving 7 bases between the germline ends. This CDR3 comprises 11 residues. CDR3 sequence reads: CSVDRYNEQFF. The CDR3 region has the DNA TGCAGCGTCGACAGATACAATGAGCAGTTCTTC.

In this sample, this clonotype turned up many times. J is TRBJ1-6 and V is TRBV9; tentatively, D is TRBD1 (6 bases). CDR1 and CDR2 from the germline V gene are SGDLS and YYNGEE. The CDR3 is made up of 17 amino acids. The germline V and J ends were trimmed by 3 bases and 0 bases, with 13 bases remaining between them. The CDR3 sequence is CASSAGGALSYNSPLHF. The CDR3 bases are TGTGCCAGCAGCGCTGGGGGGGCGCTCTCCTATAATTCACCCCTCCACTTT.

There are many counts of this clonotype. This rearrangement joins TRBV6-6 to TRBJ1-1; no clear D. The CDR3 runs to 13 residues. V shed 2 bases and J shed 1 base, with 5 bases lying between them. The germline V gene encodes CDR1 MNHNY and CDR2 SVGAGI (reference sequence). DNA of the CDR3: TGTGCCAGCAGTTACGACTCGAACACTGAAGCTTTCTTT. Its translation: CASSYDSNTEAFF.

The V and J genes are TRBV29-1 and TRBJ2-3, with 13 bases aligning to TRBD2. The trim removed 6 bases at V and 4 bases at J, leaving 4 bases unmatched. Germline CDR1 SQVTM, CDR2 ANQGSEA. CDR3 length equals 14 residues. CDR3 region: CSVDGLAGADTQYF. CDR3 coding DNA: TGCAGCGTAGACGGACTAGCGGGAGCAGATACGCAGTATTTT.

The table lists this clonotype with many counts. V and J are TRBV4-3 and TRBJ1-1; D gene uncertain. Germline assignment: CDR1 LGHNA and CDR2 YSLEER. The V and J ends lost 0 bases and 0 bases respectively, with 5 bases between them. This CDR3 contains 14 residues. The DNA for the CDR3 is TGCGCCAGCAGCCAAGAACGGATGAACACTGAAGCTTTCTTT. This sequence encodes CASSQERMNTEAFF.

This clonotype was observed many times. The V and J genes are TRBV7-2 and TRBJ2-2; possible D gene TRBD1, 5 bases. This CDR3 spans 16 amino acids. The germline V gene has CDR1 SGHTA and CDR2 FQGNSA. V was pared by 5 bases and J by 5 bases, with 18 bases between. CDR3 amino acids: CASSPISNSGTGELFF. The CDR3 DNA reads as TGTGCCAGCAGCCCTATTTCAAATTCAGGGACCGGGGAGCTGTTTTTT.

This clonotype is classed as medium-sized. The genes are TRBV10-3 and TRBJ2-1, with 7 bases matching TRBD1. The CDR3 spans 11 residues. The germline V gene has CDR1 ENHRY and CDR2 SYGVKD. V trimming: 3 bases; J trimming: 15 bases; junction bases outside the gene matches: 5. Here the CDR3 reads CAISERQGLFF. DNA of the CDR3: TGTGCCATCAGTGAACGACAGGGTCTGTTCTTC.

This clonotype came up a few times. The rearrangement uses TRBV7-8 and TRBJ2-5; D is possibly TRBD2 (6 bases). Trimming pared 5 bases from V and 3 bases from J, leaving 13 bases between. The germline V gene encodes CDR1 SGHVS and CDR2 FQNEAQ. This CDR3 region has 14 residues. The CDR3 coding sequence is TGTGCCAGCAGCCTCAGACTAGGGGAAGAGACCCAGTACTTC. This gives the protein CASSLRLGEETQYF.